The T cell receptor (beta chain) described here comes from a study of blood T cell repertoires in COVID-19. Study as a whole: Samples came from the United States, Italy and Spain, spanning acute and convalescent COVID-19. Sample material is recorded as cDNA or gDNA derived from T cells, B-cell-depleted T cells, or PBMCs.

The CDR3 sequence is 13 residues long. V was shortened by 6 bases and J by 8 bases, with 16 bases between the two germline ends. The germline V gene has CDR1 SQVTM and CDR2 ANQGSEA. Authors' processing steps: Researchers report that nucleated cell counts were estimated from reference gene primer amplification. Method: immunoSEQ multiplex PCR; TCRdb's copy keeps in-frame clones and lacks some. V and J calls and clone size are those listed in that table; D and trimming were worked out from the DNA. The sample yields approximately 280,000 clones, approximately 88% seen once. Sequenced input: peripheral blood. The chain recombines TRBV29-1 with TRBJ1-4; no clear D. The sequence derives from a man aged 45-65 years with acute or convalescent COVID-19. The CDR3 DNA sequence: TGCAGCGTCCGACATTCGGAGGGAGAAAAACTGTTTTTT. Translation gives CSVRHSEGEKLFF.